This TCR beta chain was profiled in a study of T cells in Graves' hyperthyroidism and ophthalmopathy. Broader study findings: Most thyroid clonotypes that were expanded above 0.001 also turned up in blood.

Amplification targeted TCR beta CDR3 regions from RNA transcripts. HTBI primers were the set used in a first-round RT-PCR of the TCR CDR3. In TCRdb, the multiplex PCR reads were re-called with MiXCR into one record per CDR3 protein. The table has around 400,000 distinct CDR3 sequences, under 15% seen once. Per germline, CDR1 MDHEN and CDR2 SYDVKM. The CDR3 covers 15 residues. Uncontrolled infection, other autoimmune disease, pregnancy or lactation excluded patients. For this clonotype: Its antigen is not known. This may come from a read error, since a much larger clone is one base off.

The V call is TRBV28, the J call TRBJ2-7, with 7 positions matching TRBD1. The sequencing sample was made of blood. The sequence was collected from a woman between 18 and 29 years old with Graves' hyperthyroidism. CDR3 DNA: TGTGCCAGCAGCTTGGGGGACAGCAACTCCTACGAGCGGTACTTC. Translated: CASSLGDSNSYERYF.